This T cell receptor beta chain was profiled in a study of PD-L1 blockade in urothelial cancer. Study in general: About 85% of the roughly 30 patients were males with bladder-origin urothelial cancer. Reported median T cell count for blood samples was approximately 140,000. Blood was subjected to analysis at 3 weeks (second dose) and 6 weeks following treatment start.

This sample's time point: pretreatment peripheral blood. This clone was seen a single time. The data were produced by immunoSEQ multiplex PCR, yet TCRdb's version contains in-frame clones alone and is incomplete. The sample holds more than 15,000 clones; 89% are singletons and the top ten take 10% to 15%. This clonotype originated in a man aged 70 or older with urothelial cancer. Sequenced here: PBMCs, sampled around atezolizumab (anti-PD-L1) treatment.

The CDR3 here is CASSIGGGTGVVNEQFF. The CDR3 coding sequence is TGTGCCAGTAGTATAGGCGGGGGGACAGGGGTTGTCAATGAGCAGTTCTTC. V and J are TRBV19 and TRBJ2-1; 10 bases are shared with TRBD1. CDR3 size: 17 residues. Looked up from germline, CDR1 is LNHDA and CDR2 is SQIVND (reference sequence). Unmatched junction bases numbered 9, after V lost 1 base and J lost 6 bases.